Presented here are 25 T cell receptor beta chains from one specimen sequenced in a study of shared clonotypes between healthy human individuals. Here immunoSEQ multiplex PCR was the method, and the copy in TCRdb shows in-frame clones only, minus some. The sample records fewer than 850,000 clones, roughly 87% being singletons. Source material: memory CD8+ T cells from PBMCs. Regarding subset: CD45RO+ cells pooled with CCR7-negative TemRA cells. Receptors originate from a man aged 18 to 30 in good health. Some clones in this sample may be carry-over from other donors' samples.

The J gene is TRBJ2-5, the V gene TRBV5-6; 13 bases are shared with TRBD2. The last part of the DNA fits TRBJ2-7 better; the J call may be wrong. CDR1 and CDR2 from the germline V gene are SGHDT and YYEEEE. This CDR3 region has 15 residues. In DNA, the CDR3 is TGTGCCAGCAGTAAACTAGCGGGAGGGCTAGACGAGCAGTACTTC. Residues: CASSKLAGGLDEQYF.

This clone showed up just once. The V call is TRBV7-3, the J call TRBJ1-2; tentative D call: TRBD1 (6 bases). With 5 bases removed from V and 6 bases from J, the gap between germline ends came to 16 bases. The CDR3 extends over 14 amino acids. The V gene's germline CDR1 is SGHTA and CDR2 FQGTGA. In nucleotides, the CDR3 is TGTGCCAGCAGCGCCAGCAACCACAGGGATGGCTACACCTTC. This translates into CASSASNHRDGYTF.

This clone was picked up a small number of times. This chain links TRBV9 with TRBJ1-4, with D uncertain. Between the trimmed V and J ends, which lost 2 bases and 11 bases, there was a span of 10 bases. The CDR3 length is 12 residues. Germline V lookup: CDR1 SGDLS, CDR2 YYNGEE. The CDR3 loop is CASSVRGDKLFF. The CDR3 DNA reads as TGTGCCAGCAGCGTCCGAGGCGATAAACTGTTTTTT. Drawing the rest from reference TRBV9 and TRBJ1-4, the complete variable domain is DSGVTQTPKHLITATGQRVTLRCSPRSGDLSVYWYQQSLDQGLQFLIQYYNGEERAKGNILERFSAQQFPDLHSELNLSSLELGDSALYFCASSVRGDKLFFGSGTQLSVL.

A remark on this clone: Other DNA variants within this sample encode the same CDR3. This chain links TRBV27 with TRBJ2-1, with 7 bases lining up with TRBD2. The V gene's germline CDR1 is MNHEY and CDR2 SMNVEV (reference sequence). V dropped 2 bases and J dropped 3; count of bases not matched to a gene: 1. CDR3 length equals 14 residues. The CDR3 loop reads CASSLAGVYNEQFF. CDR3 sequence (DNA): TGTGCCAGCAGTTTAGCGGGAGTCTACAATGAGCAGTTCTTC.

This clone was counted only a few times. CDR3: CASGGMTGGNQPQHF. CDR3 DNA sequence: TGTGCCAGCGGGGGGATGACAGGGGGCAATCAGCCCCAGCATTTT. The gene calls are TRBV2 and TRBJ1-5; TRBD1 agrees at 8 bases. The CDR3 runs to 15 residues. Germline assignment: CDR1 SNHLY and CDR2 FYNNEI. Trimming removed 8 bases from V and 2 bases from J; junction bases left unmatched: 8.

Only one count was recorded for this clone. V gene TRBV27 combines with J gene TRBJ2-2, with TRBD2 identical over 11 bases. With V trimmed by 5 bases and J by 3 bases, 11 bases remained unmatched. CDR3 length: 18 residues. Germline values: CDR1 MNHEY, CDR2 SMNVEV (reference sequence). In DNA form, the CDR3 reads TGTGCCAGCAGTGGGGAGACTAGCGGGAAGGTTCACACCGGGGAGCTGTTTTTT. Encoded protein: CASSGETSGKVHTGELFF.

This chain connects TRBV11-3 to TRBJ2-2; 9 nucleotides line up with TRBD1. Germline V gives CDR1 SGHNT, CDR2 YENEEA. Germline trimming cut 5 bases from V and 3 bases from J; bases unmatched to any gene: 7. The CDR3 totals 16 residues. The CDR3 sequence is CASSPWTGAHTGELFF. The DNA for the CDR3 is TGTGCCAGCAGCCCGTGGACAGGGGCCCACACCGGGGAGCTGTTTTTT.

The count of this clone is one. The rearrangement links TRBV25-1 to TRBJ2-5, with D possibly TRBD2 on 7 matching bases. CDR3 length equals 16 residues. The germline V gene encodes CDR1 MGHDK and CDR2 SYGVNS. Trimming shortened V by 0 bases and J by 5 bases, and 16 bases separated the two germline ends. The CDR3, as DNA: TGTGCCAGCAGTGAATACCTCGAGGGGGGGCAGGAGACCCAGTACTTC. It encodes CASSEYLEGGQETQYF.

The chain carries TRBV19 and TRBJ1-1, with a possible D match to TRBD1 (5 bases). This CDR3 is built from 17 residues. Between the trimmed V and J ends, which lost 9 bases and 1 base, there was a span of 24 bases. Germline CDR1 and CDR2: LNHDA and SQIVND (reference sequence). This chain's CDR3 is CASMALGEAGRNTEAFF. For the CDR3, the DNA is TGTGCCAGCATGGCCCTCGGTGAGGCAGGGAGGAACACTGAAGCTTTCTTT.

CDR3 coding DNA: TGTGCCAGCAGTCCAATCTTCACACCTAATGAGCAGTTCTTC. Translation gives CASSPIFTPNEQFF. The chain carries TRBV6-5 and TRBJ2-1, with D unclear. Per germline, CDR1 MNHEY and CDR2 SVGAGI. This CDR3 contains 14 residues. V lost 5 bases, J lost 7 bases, and 15 bases lay in between.

As DNA, the CDR3 is TGTGCCAGCAGCTTAGAGGCAGGGGCCAATGAGCAGTTCTTC. This encodes CASSLEAGANEQFF. The chain uses TRBV7-8 and TRBJ2-1; the D gene is possibly TRBD1 (6 bases). CDR3 length equals 14 residues. Germline V gene sequence: CDR1 SGHVS, CDR2 FQNEAQ. With 1 base removed from V and 6 bases from J, the gap between germline ends came to 10 bases.

Here the CDR3 reads CASSYRQGRYEQYF. In DNA, the CDR3 is TGTGCCAGCAGCTATAGACAGGGCCGCTACGAGCAGTACTTC. The V call is TRBV5-5, the J call TRBJ2-7, with 7 bases aligning to TRBD1. The CDR3 sequence is 14 residues long. Germline V gene data show CDR1 as SGHKS and CDR2 as YYEKEE (reference sequence). V lost 3 bases, J lost 3 bases, and 6 bases stayed unmatched.

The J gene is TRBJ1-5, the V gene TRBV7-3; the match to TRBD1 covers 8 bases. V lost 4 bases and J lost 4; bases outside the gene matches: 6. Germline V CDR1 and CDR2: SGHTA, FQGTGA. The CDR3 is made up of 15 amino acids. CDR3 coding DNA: TGTGCCAGCAGCTCCCGGGACAGGAGTAATCAGCCCCAGCATTTT. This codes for CASSSRDRSNQPQHF.

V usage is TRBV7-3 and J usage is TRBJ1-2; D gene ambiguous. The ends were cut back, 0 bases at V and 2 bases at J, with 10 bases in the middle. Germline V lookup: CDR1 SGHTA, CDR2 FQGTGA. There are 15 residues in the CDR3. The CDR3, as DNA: TGTGCCAGCAGCTTAACCAGGCTCCCCAACTATGGCTACACCTTC. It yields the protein CASSLTRLPNYGYTF.

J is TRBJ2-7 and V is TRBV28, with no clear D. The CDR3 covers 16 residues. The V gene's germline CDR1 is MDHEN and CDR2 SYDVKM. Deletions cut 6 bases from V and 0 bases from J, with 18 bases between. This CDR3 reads CASSFTSTETSYEQYF. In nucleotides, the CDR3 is TGTGCCAGCAGCTTCACCTCGACCGAGACCTCCTACGAGCAGTACTTC.

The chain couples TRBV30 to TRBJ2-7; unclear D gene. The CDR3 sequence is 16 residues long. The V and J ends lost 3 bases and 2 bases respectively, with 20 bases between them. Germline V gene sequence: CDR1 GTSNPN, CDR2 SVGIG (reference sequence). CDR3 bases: TGTGCCTGGAGAACTATTTGGAGAGACACGGCCTACGAGCAGTACTTC. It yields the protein CAWRTIWRDTAYEQYF.

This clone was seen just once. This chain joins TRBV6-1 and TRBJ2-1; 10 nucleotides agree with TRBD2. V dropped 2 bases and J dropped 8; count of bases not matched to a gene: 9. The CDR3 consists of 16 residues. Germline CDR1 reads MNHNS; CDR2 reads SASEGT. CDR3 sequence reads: CASSEFGASGSYEQFF. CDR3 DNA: TGTGCCAGCAGTGAATTTGGAGCTAGCGGGAGTTATGAGCAGTTCTTC.

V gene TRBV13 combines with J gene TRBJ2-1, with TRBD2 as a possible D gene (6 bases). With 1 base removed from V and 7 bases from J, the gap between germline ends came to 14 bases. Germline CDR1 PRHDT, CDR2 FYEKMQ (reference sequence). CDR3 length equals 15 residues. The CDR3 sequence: CASSLAGDQSNEQFF. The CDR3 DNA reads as TGTGCCAGCAGCTTAGCGGGAGATCAAAGTAATGAGCAGTTCTTC.

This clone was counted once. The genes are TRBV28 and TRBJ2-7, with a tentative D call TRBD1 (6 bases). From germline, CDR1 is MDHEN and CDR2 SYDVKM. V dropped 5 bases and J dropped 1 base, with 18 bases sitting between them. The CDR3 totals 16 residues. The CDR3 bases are TGTGCCAGCAGTCCCGCCCCGACAGGAACGTCCTACGAGCAGTACTTC. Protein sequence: CASSPAPTGTSYEQYF.

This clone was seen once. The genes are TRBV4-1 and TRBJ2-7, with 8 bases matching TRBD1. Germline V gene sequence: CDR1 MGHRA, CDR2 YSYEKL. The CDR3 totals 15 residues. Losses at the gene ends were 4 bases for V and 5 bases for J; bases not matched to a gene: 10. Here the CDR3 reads CASSLRGQGIDEQYF. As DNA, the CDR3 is TGCGCCAGCAGCCTAAGAGGACAGGGCATAGACGAGCAGTACTTC.

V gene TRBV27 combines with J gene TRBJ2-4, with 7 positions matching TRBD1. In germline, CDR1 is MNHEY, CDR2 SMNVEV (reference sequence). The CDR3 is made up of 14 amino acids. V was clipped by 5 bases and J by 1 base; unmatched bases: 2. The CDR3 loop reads CASSPGQAKNIQYF. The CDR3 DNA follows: TGTGCCAGCAGTCCGGGACAGGCCAAAAACATTCAGTACTTC.

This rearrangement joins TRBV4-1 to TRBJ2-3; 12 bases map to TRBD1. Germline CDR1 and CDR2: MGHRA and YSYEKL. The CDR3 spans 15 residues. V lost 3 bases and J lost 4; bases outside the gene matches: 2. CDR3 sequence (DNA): TGCGCCAGCAGCCAGGGACAGGGGGCTGCAGATACGCAGTATTTT. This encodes CASSQGQGAADTQYF.

The CDR3 sequence: CASSFLAGYNTGELFF. The DNA for the CDR3 is TGTGCCAGCAGCTTCCTCGCAGGGTACAACACCGGGGAGCTGTTTTTT. The genes are TRBV11-2 and TRBJ2-2; D is possibly TRBD1 (5 bases). Germline CDR1 and CDR2: SGHAT and FQNNGV. V lost 3 bases to trimming and J lost 2 bases, with 13 bases between them. CDR3 length: 16 amino acids.

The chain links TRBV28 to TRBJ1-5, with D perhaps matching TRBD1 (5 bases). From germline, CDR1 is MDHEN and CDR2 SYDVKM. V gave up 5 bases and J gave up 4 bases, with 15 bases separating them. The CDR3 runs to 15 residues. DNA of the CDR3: TGTGCCAGCAGTCCCGGACACCTCTTAAATCAGCCCCAGCATTTT. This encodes CASSPGHLLNQPQHF.

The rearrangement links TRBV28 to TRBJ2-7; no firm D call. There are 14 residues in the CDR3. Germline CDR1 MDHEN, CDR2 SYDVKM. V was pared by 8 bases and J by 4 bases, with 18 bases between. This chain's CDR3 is CASCSWRTSYEQYF. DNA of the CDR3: TGTGCCAGCTGCTCTTGGCGGACCTCATACGAGCAGTACTTC. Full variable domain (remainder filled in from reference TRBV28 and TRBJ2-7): DVKVTQSSRYLVKRTGEKVFLECVQDMDHENMFWYRQDPGLGLRLIYFSYDVKMKEKGDIPEGYSVSREKKERFSLILESASTNQTSMYLCASCSWRTSYEQYFGPGTRLTVT.